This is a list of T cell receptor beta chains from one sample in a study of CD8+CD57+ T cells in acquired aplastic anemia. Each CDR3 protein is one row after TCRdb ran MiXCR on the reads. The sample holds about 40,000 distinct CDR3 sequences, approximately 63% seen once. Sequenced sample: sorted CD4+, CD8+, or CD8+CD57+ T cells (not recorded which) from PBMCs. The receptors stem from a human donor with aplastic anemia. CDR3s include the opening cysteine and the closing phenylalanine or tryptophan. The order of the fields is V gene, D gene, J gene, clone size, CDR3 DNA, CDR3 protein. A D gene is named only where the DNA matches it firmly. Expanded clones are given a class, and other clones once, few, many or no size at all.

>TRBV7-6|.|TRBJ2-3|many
TGTGCCAGCAGCTTAGCCCGCCACAGCACGAAGGGGAATACGCAGTATTTT
CASSLARHSTKGNTQYF
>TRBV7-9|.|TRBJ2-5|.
TGTGCCAGCACTGGGGCCAGCCAAGAGACCCAGTACTTC
CASTGASQETQYF
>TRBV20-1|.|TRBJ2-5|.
TGCAGTGCTAGAGTCCCCCCGGGGAAGGAGACCCAGTACTTC
CSARVPPGKETQYF
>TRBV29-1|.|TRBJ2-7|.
TGCAGCGTTGAAAGGACGGCAGGGTTCGTCAACGAGCAGTACTTC
CSVERTAGFVNEQYF
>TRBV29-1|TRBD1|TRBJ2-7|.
TGCAGCGTTGAAACAGGGGGCAGGTACGAGCAGTACTTC
CSVETGGRYEQYF
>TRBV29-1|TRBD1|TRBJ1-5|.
TGCAGCGTCCCTGGGACAGGACGAAATCAGCCCCAGCATTTT
CSVPGTGRNQPQHF
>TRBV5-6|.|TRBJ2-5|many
TGTGCCAGCAGCCACCGGGACTTCGGCAGGGAGACCCAGTACTTC
CASSHRDFGRETQYF
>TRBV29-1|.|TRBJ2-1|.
TGCAGCGTGAACACCGGGACGGAGTACAATGAGCAGTTCTTC
CSVNTGTEYNEQFF
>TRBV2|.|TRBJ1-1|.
TGTGCCAGCAGTGACACACAAGAAGCTTTCTTT
CASSDTQEAFF
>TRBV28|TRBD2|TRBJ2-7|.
TGTGCCAGCAGTTCCCCCCCGGGGACTAGCGGGGGGTACTCCTACGAGCAGTACTTC
CASSSPPGTSGGYSYEQYF
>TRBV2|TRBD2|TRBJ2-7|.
TGTGCCAGCAGTAGCGGGGTAGAGCAGTACTTC
CASSSGVEQYF
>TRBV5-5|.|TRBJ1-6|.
TGTGCCAGCAGCTTGATTAGGCCAGGGGTGGGTTCACCCCTCCACTTT
CASSLIRPGVGSPLHF
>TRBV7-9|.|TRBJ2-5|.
TGTGCCAGCAGCACCGGGACCCAGTACTTC
CASSTGTQYF
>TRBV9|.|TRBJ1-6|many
TGTGCCAGCAGCGTAGATACTCAGATACACATTAATTCACCCCTCCACTTT
CASSVDTQIHINSPLHF
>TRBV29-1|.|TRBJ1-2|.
TGCAGCGTTGAAGAAATCCGGAACTATGGCTACACCTTC
CSVEEIRNYGYTF
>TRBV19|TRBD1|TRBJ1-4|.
TGTGCCAGTACGGACAGGGCGTACGCTGTCACTAATGAAAAACTGTTTTTT
CASTDRAYAVTNEKLFF
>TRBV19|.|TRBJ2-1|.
TGTGCCAGTAGTGGTTGGGACACCGGGAATGAGCAGTTCTTC
CASSGWDTGNEQFF
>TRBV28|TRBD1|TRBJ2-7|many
TGTGCCACCAGACAGGGTGGGGCCTACGAGCAGTACTTC
CATRQGGAYEQYF
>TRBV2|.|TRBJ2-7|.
TGTGCCAGCAGCGGCGGGTTCGCCTACGAGCAGTACTTC
CASSGGFAYEQYF
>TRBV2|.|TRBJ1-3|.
TGTGCCAGCAGCAGGACGGACTCTGGAAACACCATATATTTT
CASSRTDSGNTIYF
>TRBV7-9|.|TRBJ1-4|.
TGTGCCAGCAGCTTCGGTGGAAAACTGTTTTTC
CASSFGGKLFF
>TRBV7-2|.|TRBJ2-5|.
TGTGCCAGCAGCTTACGCACCCAAGGGACCCAGTACTTC
CASSLRTQGTQYF
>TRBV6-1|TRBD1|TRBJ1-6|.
TGTGCCAGCAGTCCGGGACAGGGGTCTTATCCCCTCCACTTT
CASSPGQGSYPLHF
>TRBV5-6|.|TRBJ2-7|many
TGTGCCAGCAGCTCCGGGTCCTACGAGCAGTACTTC
CASSSGSYEQYF
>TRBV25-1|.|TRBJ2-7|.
TGTGCCAGCAGTGCTCCCCCCGACTCCTACGAGCAGTACTTC
CASSAPPDSYEQYF
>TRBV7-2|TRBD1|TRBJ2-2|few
TGTGCCAGCAGCTACGGACAGGGGAACACCGGGGAGCTGTTTTTT
CASSYGQGNTGELFF
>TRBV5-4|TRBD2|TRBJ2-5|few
TGTGCCAGCAGCGACCCGGGAGTAGCGGGAGAGACCCAGTACTTC
CASSDPGVAGETQYF
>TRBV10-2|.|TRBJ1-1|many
TGCGCCAGCAGTGAAAGTAGACCCAGCCTAAAAGAAGCTTTCTTT
CASSESRPSLKEAFF